A single T cell receptor beta chain is shown here with its context. Antigen unknown. Unique molecular identifier tags were affixed to discrete cDNA molecules. TCRdb re-called the 5' RACE reads with MiXCR, one entry per CDR3 protein. Seen here are roughly 40,000 distinct CDR3 sequences, 12% observed once, and the top ten hold 16%. The data belong to a study of early T cells in non-severe SARS-CoV-2 infection. For the study at large: Chains stayed unpaired after sequencing of bulk RNA from unsorted whole blood.

CDR3 length: 13 residues. The germline CDR1 and CDR2 sequences are SGHVS and FQNEAQ. J lost 6 bases, V lost 4 bases, and 5 bases had no gene match. Study-wide points: Reliance on VDJdb matching favored anti-spike CD8 responses; private and CD4 specificities were missed.

The sequenced material came from whole blood. The sequence was collected from an adult who was a healthcare worker with PCR-confirmed SARS-CoV-2 infection or an uninfected control (not recorded which). The chain joins TRBV7-8 to TRBJ2-5; the match to TRBD2 covers 7 bases. In nucleotides, the CDR3 is TGTGCCAGCAGCTCTCAGCGGGGACAGACCCAGTACTTC. Amino acids: CASSSQRGQTQYF.